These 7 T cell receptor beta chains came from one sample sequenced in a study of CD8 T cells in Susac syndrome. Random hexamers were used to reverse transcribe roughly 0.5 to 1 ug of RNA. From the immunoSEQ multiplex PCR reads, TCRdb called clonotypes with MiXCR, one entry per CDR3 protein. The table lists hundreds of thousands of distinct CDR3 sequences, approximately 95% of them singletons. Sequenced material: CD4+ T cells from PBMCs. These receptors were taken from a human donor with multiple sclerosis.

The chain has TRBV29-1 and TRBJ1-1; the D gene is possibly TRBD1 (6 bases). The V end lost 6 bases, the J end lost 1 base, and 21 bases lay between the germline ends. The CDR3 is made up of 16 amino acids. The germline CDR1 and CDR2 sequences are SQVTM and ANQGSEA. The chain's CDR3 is CSVLTGARGPNTEAFF. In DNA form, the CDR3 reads TGCAGCGTATTAACCGGGGCTCGGGGGCCGAACACTGAAGCTTTCTTT.

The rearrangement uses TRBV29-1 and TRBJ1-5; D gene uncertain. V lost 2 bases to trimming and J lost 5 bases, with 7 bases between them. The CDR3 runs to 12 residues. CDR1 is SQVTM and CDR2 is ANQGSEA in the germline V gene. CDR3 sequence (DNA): TGCAGCGTTGAAATGGACGATCAGCCCCAGCATTTT. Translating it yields CSVEMDDQPQHF.

The CDR3 DNA sequence: TGCGCCAGCAGCCCCTCGCCCGGGGCCAACGTCCTGACTTTC. As protein: CASSPSPGANVLTF. V and J are TRBV5-1 and TRBJ2-6; D gene unclear. Trimming removed 4 bases from V and 4 bases from J, with 9 bases in between. Germline CDR1 is SGHRS and CDR2 is YFSETQ. CDR3 length: 14 residues.

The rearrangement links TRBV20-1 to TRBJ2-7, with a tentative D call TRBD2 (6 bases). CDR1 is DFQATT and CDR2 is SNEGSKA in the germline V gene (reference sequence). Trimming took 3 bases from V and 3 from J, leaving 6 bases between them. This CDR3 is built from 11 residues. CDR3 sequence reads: CSASGSYEQYF. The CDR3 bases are TGCAGTGCTAGCGGGAGCTACGAGCAGTACTTC.

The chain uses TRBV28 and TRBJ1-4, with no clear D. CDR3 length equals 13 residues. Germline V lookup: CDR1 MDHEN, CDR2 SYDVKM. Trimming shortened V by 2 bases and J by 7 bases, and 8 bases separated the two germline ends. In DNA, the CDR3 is TGTGCCAGCAGTTTAAGGGCGCTTGAAAAACTGTTTTTT. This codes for CASSLRALEKLFF. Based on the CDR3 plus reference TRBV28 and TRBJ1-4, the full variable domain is DVKVTQSSRYLVKRTGEKVFLECVQDMDHENMFWYRQDPGLGLRLIYFSYDVKMKEKGDIPEGYSVSREKKERFSLILESASTNQTSMYLCASSLRALEKLFFGSGTQLSVL.

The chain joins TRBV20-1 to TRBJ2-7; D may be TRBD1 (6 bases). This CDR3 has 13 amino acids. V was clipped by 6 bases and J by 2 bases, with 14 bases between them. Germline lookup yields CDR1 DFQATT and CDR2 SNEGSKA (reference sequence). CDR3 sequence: CSAPTGNTYEQYF. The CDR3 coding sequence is TGCAGTGCCCCGACAGGAAACACCTACGAGCAGTACTTC.

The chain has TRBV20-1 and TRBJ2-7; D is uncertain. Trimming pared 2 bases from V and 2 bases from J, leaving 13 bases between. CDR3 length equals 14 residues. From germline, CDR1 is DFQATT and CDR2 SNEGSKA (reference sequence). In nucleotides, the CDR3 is TGCAGTGCTAGAAGTAGTATAGGGCCCTACGAGCAGTACTTC. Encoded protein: CSARSSIGPYEQYF.